This entry features one TCR beta chain sequence. Its antigen is not known. The germline V gene encodes CDR1 KGHSH and CDR2 LQKENI. V lost 2 bases and J 0 bases, leaving 8 bases between the germline ends. The CDR3 loop spans 15 amino acids. Each CDR3 protein gets one entry after TCRdb re-called the RACE reads with MiXCR. The sample lists 70,000 or so distinct CDR3 sequences; around 10% were seen once. Regarding time point: patch test 3, about 24 weeks after DPC sensitization. Treatment meaning: therapeutic diphenylcyclopropenone sensitization with weekly scalp DPC. Those who donated were patients with alopecia, 18 to 70 years of age, and suitable for DPC. The sample comes from a study of human T cells and chemical hapten exposure. Study in general: Patients, predominantly female, presented with alopecia areata, totalis or universalis.

Study results and caveats: Donors were affected by alopecia, so their immune reaction might vary from that of healthy individuals. With regard to DPC sensitization, TCRs above 1 in 1000 frequency did not change.

The clonotype originates from a woman aged 45-59 years with alopecia areata. Some clones in this sample may be carry-over from other donors' samples. The sample here was whole blood, taken in connection with sensitization to the hapten diphenylcyclopropenone (DPC). This chain connects TRBV18 to TRBJ2-1; possible D gene TRBD2, 6 bases. The CDR3 nucleotides read TGTGCCAGCTCACCATCGGGGGACTCCTACAATGAGCAGTTCTTC. Translated, it gives CASSPSGDSYNEQFF.